These T cell receptor beta chains were read from a single sample in a study of shared clonotypes between healthy human individuals. Sequenced by immunoSEQ multiplex PCR; TCRdb stores in-frame clones only, minus some. Here the sample spans about 2 million clones, about 95% being singletons. The sample consisted of naive CD8+ T cells sorted from blood. Receptor source: a man between 18 and 29 years old in good health. Each CDR3 is given with its conserved first and last residue. A D gene is named only where the DNA matches it firmly. A clone size is listed for some rows: how often the clone was seen (once, few, many), or a class if it is expanded.

v_gene,d_gene,j_gene,abundance,CDR3aa,CDR3nt
TRBV28,NA,TRBJ2-7,NA,CASSWRGSVSYEQYF,TGTGCCAGCAGTTGGAGGGGGAGCGTCTCCTACGAGCAGTACTTC
TRBV9,NA,TRBJ2-2,NA,CASSVAGVNTGELFF,TGTGCCAGCAGCGTAGCAGGGGTGAACACCGGGGAGCTGTTTTTT
TRBV6-6,NA,TRBJ2-3,once,CASRLTDTQYF,TGTGCCAGCAGGTTAACAGATACGCAGTATTTT
TRBV30,TRBD1,TRBJ1-6,NA,CAWSMGQDNSPLHF,TGTGCCTGGAGTATGGGACAGGATAATTCACCCCTCCACTTT
TRBV14,NA,TRBJ1-5,NA,CASSQDCSGSNQPQHF,TGTGCCAGCAGCCAAGATTGCTCCGGCAGCAATCAGCCCCAGCATTTT
TRBV11-2,TRBD2,TRBJ2-7,NA,CASSLRLAGAYEQYF,TGTGCCAGCAGCTTAAGACTAGCGGGAGCCTACGAGCAGTACTTC
TRBV4-1,NA,TRBJ2-7,NA,CASSQVRATYEQYF,TGCGCCAGCAGCCAGGTGAGGGCCACCTACGAGCAGTACTTC
TRBV15,NA,TRBJ2-7,NA,CATSRDTVYEQYF,TGTGCCACCAGCAGAGACACGGTCTACGAGCAGTACTTC
TRBV7-9,NA,TRBJ1-5,once,CASSALVGSSNQPQHF,TGTGCCAGCAGCGCCCTCGTAGGGAGTAGCAATCAGCCCCAGCATTTT
TRBV9,NA,TRBJ2-3,NA,CASSVDGAMDTQYF,TGTGCCAGCAGCGTAGATGGAGCCATGGATACGCAGTATTTT
TRBV2,NA,TRBJ2-2,NA,CASRQITGELFF,TGTGCCAGCAGACAAATCACCGGGGAGCTGTTTTTT
TRBV7-8,TRBD2,TRBJ2-7,NA,CASSGLGVGGSYEQYF,TGTGCCAGCTCGGGACTAGGTGTGGGTGGGTCCTACGAGCAGTACTTC
TRBV7-9,NA,TRBJ1-2,NA,CASSLGHDGDGYTF,TGTGCCAGCAGCTTAGGCCACGATGGGGACGGCTACACCTTC
TRBV4-1,TRBD2,TRBJ2-7,NA,CASSLGTTYEQYF,TGCGCCAGCAGCCTCGGGACTACCTACGAGCAGTACTTC
TRBV27,NA,TRBJ2-2,NA,CASSRDREANTGELFF,TGTGCCAGCAGCCGCGACAGGGAGGCGAACACCGGGGAGCTGTTTTTT
TRBV21-1,NA,TRBJ1-6,few,CASSNFGGSPLHF,TGTGCCAGCAGCAATTTCGGGGGTTCACCCCTCCACTTT
TRBV5-6,TRBD1,TRBJ2-1,NA,CASSLIRQGDNEQFF,TGTGCCAGCAGCTTGATTAGACAGGGGGATAATGAGCAGTTCTTC
TRBV29-1,NA,TRBJ2-7,NA,CSVGFRGVSYEQYF,TGCAGCGTTGGGTTTAGGGGAGTCTCCTACGAGCAGTACTTC
TRBV10-1,TRBD2,TRBJ2-1,NA,CASSEPSLSGRVGEQFF,TGCGCCAGCAGTGAGCCTTCTCTAAGCGGGAGGGTTGGTGAGCAGTTCTTC
TRBV5-4,NA,TRBJ1-5,NA,CASSLYVREGSSNQPQHF,TGTGCCAGCAGCTTGTATGTGCGGGAGGGGTCGAGCAATCAGCCCCAGCATTTT
TRBV5-4,NA,TRBJ2-3,NA,CASSLHADTQYF,TGTGCCAGCAGCTTGCACGCAGATACGCAGTATTTT
TRBV18,TRBD2,TRBJ2-5,NA,CASSPPGTSDQETQYF,TGTGCCAGCTCACCACCCGGGACTAGCGACCAAGAGACCCAGTACTTC
TRBV6-1,NA,TRBJ2-2,NA,CASSVGTVNTGELFF,TGTGCCAGCAGTGTGGGAACAGTGAACACCGGGGAGCTGTTTTTT
TRBV19,NA,TRBJ1-5,once,CASSDSWSQPQHF,TGTGCCAGTTCGGACAGTTGGAGTCAGCCCCAGCATTTT
TRBV19,NA,TRBJ2-1,NA,CASSNQGSSYNEQFF,TGTGCCAGTAGTAATCAGGGAAGCTCCTACAATGAGCAGTTCTTC
TRBV5-1,NA,TRBJ2-7,NA,CASSLDSTPYEQYF,TGCGCCAGCAGCTTGGACAGTACACCCTACGAGCAGTACTTC
TRBV27,TRBD1,TRBJ1-2,NA,CASSLSFPGQDDYGYTF,TGTGCCAGCAGTTTATCGTTTCCCGGACAGGACGACTATGGCTACACCTTC
TRBV5-1,TRBD2,TRBJ2-5,NA,CASRLAGGPYQETQYF,TGCGCCAGCAGACTAGCGGGGGGGCCGTACCAAGAGACCCAGTACTTC
TRBV9,NA,TRBJ2-7,NA,CASSVGGDTYEQYF,TGTGCCAGCAGCGTAGGGGGTGATACCTACGAGCAGTACTTC
TRBV19,TRBD2,TRBJ2-3,NA,CASGHPGTRFTDTQYF,TGTGCCAGTGGTCACCCCGGGACTAGGTTCACAGATACGCAGTATTTT
TRBV2,NA,TRBJ2-5,NA,CASRPNGQETQYF,TGTGCCAGCAGGCCCAACGGACAAGAGACCCAGTACTTC
TRBV14,NA,TRBJ1-6,NA,CASSQGTSPLHF,TGTGCCAGCAGCCAGGGGACTTCACCCCTCCACTTT
TRBV4-3,TRBD2,TRBJ2-5,once,CASSQQPGLVQETQYF,TGCGCCAGCAGCCAGCAGCCTGGACTAGTCCAAGAGACCCAGTACTTC
TRBV5-5,NA,TRBJ2-7,NA,CASSLGQGLYEQYF,TGTGCCAGCAGCTTGGGCCAGGGTCTCTACGAGCAGTACTTC
TRBV6-6,TRBD1,TRBJ2-1,NA,CASSYSGDRFGNEQFF,TGTGCCAGCAGTTACTCGGGGGACAGGTTCGGCAATGAGCAGTTCTTC
TRBV10-3,TRBD2,TRBJ2-1,NA,CAISERLAGNEQFF,TGTGCCATCAGTGAACGGCTAGCGGGTAATGAGCAGTTCTTC
TRBV7-3,NA,TRBJ1-4,once,CASSQRRGTNEKLFF,TGTGCCAGCAGCCAACGTCGGGGCACTAATGAAAAACTGTTTTTT
TRBV7-9,NA,TRBJ2-2,NA,CAINRNTGELFF,TGTGCCATCAACAGGAACACCGGGGAGCTGTTTTTT
TRBV29-1,TRBD2,TRBJ2-3,NA,CSVGGGSSDTQYF,TGCAGCGTTGGGGGCGGGAGCTCTGATACGCAGTATTTT
TRBV7-9,TRBD2,TRBJ2-1,NA,CASSWASGGYNEQFF,TGTGCCAGCAGCTGGGCCAGCGGGGGTTACAATGAGCAGTTCTTC
TRBV15,NA,TRBJ1-2,NA,CATSRDDLSRGPGGYTF,TGTGCCACCAGCAGAGATGATTTATCAAGGGGTCCTGGCGGCTACACCTTC
TRBV14,NA,TRBJ2-7,NA,CASSQDRNSYEQYF,TGTGCCAGCAGCCAAGATCGGAACTCCTACGAGCAGTACTTC
TRBV7-9,NA,TRBJ2-7,NA,CASSLVGGANSYEQYF,TGTGCCAGCAGCTTAGTTGGGGGCGCTAACTCCTACGAGCAGTACTTC
TRBV2,TRBD1,TRBJ1-6,NA,CAIDRVDSPLHF,TGTGCCATCGACAGGGTTGATTCACCCCTCCACTTT
TRBV13,TRBD2,TRBJ2-3,NA,CASSLATSGGPPDTQYF,TGTGCCAGCAGCTTAGCTACTAGCGGGGGGCCCCCAGATACGCAGTATTTT
TRBV28,NA,TRBJ2-5,NA,CASSLVSGYETQYF,TGTGCCAGCAGTTTGGTTTCGGGCTACGAGACCCAGTACTTC
TRBV5-1,NA,TRBJ2-7,NA,CASSLDPGQDEQYF,TGCGCCAGCAGCTTGGACCCGGGGCAGGACGAGCAGTACTTC
TRBV13,TRBD1,TRBJ2-1,once,CASSLDRDEQFF,TGTGCCAGCAGCTTGGACAGGGATGAGCAGTTCTTC
TRBV7-7,TRBD1,TRBJ2-7,NA,CASSLGQNYEQYF,TGTGCTAGCAGTTTGGGACAGAACTACGAGCAGTACTTC
TRBV7-9,NA,TRBJ2-2,NA,CASSSGDTGELFF,TGTGCCAGCAGCTCGGGAGACACCGGGGAGCTGTTTTTT
TRBV4-1,NA,TRBJ2-7,NA,CASSQVGQSYEQYF,TGCGCCAGCAGCCAAGTCGGGCAATCCTACGAGCAGTACTTC
TRBV9,NA,TRBJ1-1,NA,CASSTLFPDTEAFF,TGTGCCAGCAGTACACTCTTTCCCGACACTGAAGCTTTCTTT
TRBV11-2,NA,TRBJ2-7,NA,CASSHVQGDEQYF,TGTGCCAGCAGCCACGTCCAAGGAGACGAGCAGTACTTC
TRBV5-4,NA,TRBJ2-1,NA,CASSPGTHNEQFF,TGTGCCAGCAGCCCTGGGACTCACAATGAGCAGTTCTTC
TRBV4-1,TRBD2,TRBJ2-7,NA,CASSPGGLAGYEQYF,TGCGCCAGCAGCCCTGGGGGACTAGCTGGTTACGAGCAGTACTTC
TRBV5-4,NA,TRBJ1-1,NA,CASSPLVAGAEAFF,TGTGCCAGCAGCCCTTTGGTGGCTGGAGCTGAAGCTTTCTTT
TRBV27,NA,TRBJ2-2,NA,CASSLGNTGELFF,TGTGCCAGCAGTTTAGGGAACACCGGGGAGCTGTTTTTT